What follows are 9 T cell receptor beta chains derived from one specimen sequenced in a study of blood T cell repertoires in COVID-19. The method was immunoSEQ multiplex PCR; TCRdb's version includes in-frame clones alone and lacks a portion of them. Altogether fewer than 90,000 clones are present, roughly nine tenths being singletons, with the ten largest covering about 16%. The sample was peripheral blood. The receptors were gathered from a male donor with acute or convalescent COVID-19.

The V gene is TRBV3-1 (or the pseudogene TRBV3-2), the J gene TRBJ1-1, with D maybe TRBD1 (6 bases). This CDR3 region has 12 residues. V gave up 3 bases and J gave up 10 bases, with 12 bases separating them. From germline, CDR1 is LGHDT and CDR2 YNNKEL (reference sequence). CDR3 in amino acids: CASSQQGRGAFF. DNA for the CDR3: TGTGCCAGCAGCCAGCAGGGGAGAGGAGCTTTCTTT.

The rearrangement links TRBV5-1 to TRBJ2-5, with 10 positions matching TRBD2. Germline assignment: CDR1 SGHRS and CDR2 YFSETQ. CDR3 length: 14 amino acids. J gave up 3 bases and V 4 bases, and 3 bases lay outside the gene matches. The CDR3 here is CASSLSGGEETQYF. In DNA, the CDR3 is TGCGCCAGCAGCCTCAGCGGGGGGGAAGAGACCCAGTACTTC.

The genes are TRBV2 and TRBJ2-5, with 10 bases matching TRBD2. After removal of 6 bases from V and 0 bases from J, the junction contained 4 bases not matched to a gene. The germline gives CDR1 SNHLY, CDR2 FYNNEI. This CDR3 comprises 15 residues. The CDR3 sequence: CASSGTSAYQETQYF. In DNA, the CDR3 is TGTGCCAGCAGCGGGACTAGCGCGTACCAAGAGACCCAGTACTTC.

The J gene is TRBJ2-3, the V gene TRBV5-4, with 7 bases fitting TRBD1. In germline, CDR1 is SGHNT, CDR2 YYREEE (reference sequence). The length of the CDR3 is 16 residues. With V trimmed by 3 bases and J by 6 bases, 13 bases remained unmatched. The CDR3 region is CASSSYRDSLGDTQYF. In DNA form, the CDR3 reads TGTGCCAGCAGCTCCTACCGGGACAGCCTCGGCGATACGCAGTATTTT. The full variable domain, rest sourced from reference TRBV5-4 and TRBJ2-3, is ETGVTQSPTHLIKTRGQQVTLRCSSQSGHNTVSWYQQALGQGPQFIFQYYREEENGRGNFPPRFSGLQFPNYSSELNVNALELDDSALYLCASSSYRDSLGDTQYFGPGTRLTVL.

This chain uses TRBV5-1 with TRBJ1-6, with a possible D match to TRBD1 (6 bases). This CDR3 comprises 15 residues. Trimming cost V 4 bases and J 8 bases, with 16 bases left between them. Germline CDR1 is SGHRS and CDR2 is YFSETQ. CDR3 loop: CASSVIPGVDSPLHF. The CDR3 DNA is TGCGCCAGCAGCGTAATTCCAGGGGTTGATTCACCCCTCCACTTT. Combining the CDR3 with reference TRBV5-1 and TRBJ1-6 gives the whole variable domain KAGVTQTPRYLIKTRGQQVTLSCSPISGHRSVSWYQQTPGQGLQFLFEYFSETQRNKGNFPGRFSGRQFSNSRSEMNVSTLELGDSALYLCASSVIPGVDSPLHFGNGTRLTVT.

The rearrangement joins TRBV5-1 to TRBJ1-1; 8 nucleotides line up with TRBD1. The V gene's germline CDR1 is SGHRS and CDR2 YFSETQ. After removal of 1 base from V and 8 bases from J, the junction contained 10 bases not matched to a gene. CDR3 length: 15 residues. The CDR3 sequence: CASSLRTGSWGEAFF. The DNA of the CDR3 is TGCGCCAGCAGCTTGAGGACAGGGAGTTGGGGCGAAGCTTTCTTT. Variable domain in full (rest from reference TRBV5-1 and TRBJ1-1): KAGVTQTPRYLIKTRGQQVTLSCSPISGHRSVSWYQQTPGQGLQFLFEYFSETQRNKGNFPGRFSGRQFSNSRSEMNVSTLELGDSALYLCASSLRTGSWGEAFFGQGTRLTVV.

Here the CDR3 DNA reads TGCAGCGTCACAGGGAGCTCCTACGAGCAGTACTTC. Its protein product is CSVTGSSYEQYF. The chain carries TRBV29-1 and TRBJ2-7, with D possibly TRBD1 on 6 matching bases. In germline, CDR1 is SQVTM, CDR2 ANQGSEA. The V gene lost 6 bases and the J gene lost 0 bases, with 9 bases spanning the gap. The CDR3 is made up of 12 amino acids.

The chain links TRBV27 to TRBJ2-3; TRBD1 aligns across 7 bases. In germline, CDR1 is MNHEY, CDR2 SMNVEV (reference sequence). J lost 2 bases, V lost 6 bases, and 5 bases had no gene match. The CDR3 is 14 residues long. In nucleotides, the CDR3 is TGTGCCAGCAGGAGGGGGCAGATCACAGATACGCAGTATTTT. As protein: CASRRGQITDTQYF.

The rearrangement uses TRBV2 and TRBJ1-5; D perhaps matches TRBD1 (6 bases). Trimming took 2 bases from V and 0 from J, leaving 14 bases between them. Germline V lookup: CDR1 SNHLY, CDR2 FYNNEI. The CDR3 has 17 amino acids. The DNA for the CDR3 is TGTGCCAGCAGTGAAAGGGACATTGGTCTTAGCAATCAGCCCCAGCATTTT. Its translation: CASSERDIGLSNQPQHF.